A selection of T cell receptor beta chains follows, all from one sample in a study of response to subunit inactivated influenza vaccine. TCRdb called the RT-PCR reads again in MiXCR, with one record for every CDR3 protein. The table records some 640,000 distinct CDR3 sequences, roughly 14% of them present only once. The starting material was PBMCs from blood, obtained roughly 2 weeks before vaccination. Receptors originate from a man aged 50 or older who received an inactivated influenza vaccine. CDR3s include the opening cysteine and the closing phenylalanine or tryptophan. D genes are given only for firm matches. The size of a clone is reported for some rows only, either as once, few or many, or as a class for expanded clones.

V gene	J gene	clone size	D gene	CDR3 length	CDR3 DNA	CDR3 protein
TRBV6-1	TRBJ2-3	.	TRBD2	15	TGTGCCAGCAGTGCTCTAGCGGGGGAAACAGATACGCAGTATTTT	CASSALAGETDTQYF
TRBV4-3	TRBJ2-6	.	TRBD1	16	TGCGCCAGCGGGACAGGGCGGTTCACTGGGGCCAACGTCCTGACTTTC	CASGTGRFTGANVLTF
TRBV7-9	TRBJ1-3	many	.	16	TGTGCCAGCAGCTTAGGAGACGGCCTCTCTGGAAACACCATATATTTT	CASSLGDGLSGNTIYF
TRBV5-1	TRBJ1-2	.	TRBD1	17	TGCGCCAGCCCCGGGTTGGTTCCACGGGACAGGGCTCATGGCTACACCTTC	CASPGLVPRDRAHGYTF
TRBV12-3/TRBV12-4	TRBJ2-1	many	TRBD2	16	TGTGCCAGCAGCCCCGAACTAGCGGAGTCCTACAATGAGCAGTTCTTC	CASSPELAESYNEQFF
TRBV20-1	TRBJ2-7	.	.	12	TGCAGTGCTCCTTTCACGGGGACCGAGCAGTACTTC	CSAPFTGTEQYF
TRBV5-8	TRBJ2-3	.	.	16	TGTGCCAGCAGCTCGTACACATTTGGGGGGTTCGATACGCAGTATTTT	CASSSYTFGGFDTQYF
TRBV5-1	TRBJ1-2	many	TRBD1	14	TGCGCCAGCAGCTTGGGGGACAGCCTGGCTGGCTACACCTTC	CASSLGDSLAGYTF
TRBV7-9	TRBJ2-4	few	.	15	TGTGCCAGCAGACCACTCCGGGGGTCCAAAAACATTCAGTACTTC	CASRPLRGSKNIQYF
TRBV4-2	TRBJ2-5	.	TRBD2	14	TGTGCCAGCAGCCCTCGATGGGGGGGGGAGACCCAGTACTTC	CASSPRWGGETQYF
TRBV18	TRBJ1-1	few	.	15	TGTGCCAGCTCATTCGGACGGGGGGGCGACACTGAAGCTTTCTTT	CASSFGRGGDTEAFF
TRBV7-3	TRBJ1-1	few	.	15	TGTGCCAGCAGCTTATCCCCCCTGGACCCAACCCCAGCTCTCTTT	CASSLSPLDPTPALF
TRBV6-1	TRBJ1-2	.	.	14	TGTGCCAGCAGTAGGTTAGGGGTAAACTATGGCTACACCTTC	CASSRLGVNYGYTF
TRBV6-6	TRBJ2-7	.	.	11	TGTGCCAGCGGTAGGGCCAACGAGCAGTACTTC	CASGRANEQYF
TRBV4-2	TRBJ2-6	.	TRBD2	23	TGTGCCAGCAGGCCAAATACCGGGACTAGCGGTCCTATAAATCTCTCTGGGGCCAACGTCCTGACTTTC	CASRPNTGTSGPINLSGANVLTF
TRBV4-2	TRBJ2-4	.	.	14	TGTGCCAGCAGCCAAGGTGAGGGCGTCGGCATTCAGTACTTC	CASSQGEGVGIQYF
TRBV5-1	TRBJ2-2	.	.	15	TGCGCCAGCAGATTGGGAGTTGGGGACACCGGGGAGCTGTTTTTT	CASRLGVGDTGELFF
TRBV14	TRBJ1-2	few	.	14	TGTGCCAGCAGCCAAGTGTTTTCCGGGTCTGGCTACACCTTC	CASSQVFSGSGYTF
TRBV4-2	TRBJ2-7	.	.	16	TGTGCCAGCAGCCAAGATCTGGTGCAGGAGATCTACGAGCAGTACTTC	CASSQDLVQEIYEQYF
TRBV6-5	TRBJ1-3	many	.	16	TGTGCCAGCAGTTACTCGAGTGTCACCTCTGGAAACACCATATATTTT	CASSYSSVTSGNTIYF
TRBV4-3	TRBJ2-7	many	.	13	TGCGCCAGCAGCCAAAACAGGGTCCACGAGCAGTACTTC	CASSQNRVHEQYF
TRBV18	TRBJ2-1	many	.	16	TGTGCCAGCTCACCAATCGCAGGGAGCATAGGAAATGAGCAGTTCTTC	CASSPIAGSIGNEQFF
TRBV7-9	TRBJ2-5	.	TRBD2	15	TGTGCCAGCAGCTTAAGGACTAGCGGGAGAGAGACCCAGTACTTC	CASSLRTSGRETQYF
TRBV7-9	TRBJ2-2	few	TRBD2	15	TGTGCCAGCAGCTCCGGACTAGCGACTGCCGGGGAGCTGTTTTTT	CASSSGLATAGELFF
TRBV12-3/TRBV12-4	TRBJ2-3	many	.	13	TGTGCCAGCAGCTTAGCAAGGACAGATACGCAGTATTTT	CASSLARTDTQYF
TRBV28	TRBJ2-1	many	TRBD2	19	TGTGCCAGCAGTTTCCCAGCTAGCGGGGGGGCAAGGTCCTACAATGAGCAGTTCTTC	CASSFPASGGARSYNEQFF
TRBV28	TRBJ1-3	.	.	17	TGTGCCAGCAGAACCGGATTAGGGCCCTACTCTGGAAACACCATATATTTT	CASRTGLGPYSGNTIYF
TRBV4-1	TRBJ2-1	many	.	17	TGCGCCAGCAGCCAACTTAGGGCCGAAAGCCCCTACAATGAGCAGTTCTTC	CASSQLRAESPYNEQFF
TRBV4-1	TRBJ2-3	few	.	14	TGCGCCAGCAGCCAGGAGGACGGCACAGATACGCAGTATTTT	CASSQEDGTDTQYF
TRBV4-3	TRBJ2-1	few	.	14	TGCGCCAGCGCGCGTCGTGAGGGGCACAATGAGCAGTTCTTC	CASARREGHNEQFF
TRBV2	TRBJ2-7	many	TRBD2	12	TGTGCCAGCAGCAGGACTAGCGGTTTGAAGTACTTC	CASSRTSGLKYF
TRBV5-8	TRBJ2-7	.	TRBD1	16	TGTGCCAGCAGCCCTATTGCGGGACAGGGGTCCTACGAGCAGTACTTC	CASSPIAGQGSYEQYF
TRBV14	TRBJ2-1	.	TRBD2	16	TGTGCCAGCAGCCAACTAGCGGGGGGCGGTTTCGATGAGCAGTTCTTC	CASSQLAGGGFDEQFF
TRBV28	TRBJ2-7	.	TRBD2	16	TGTGCCAGCAGTATGGTGGGGAGCGGGAGTATCTACGAGCAGTACTTC	CASSMVGSGSIYEQYF
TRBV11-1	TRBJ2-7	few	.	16	TGTGCCAGCAGCTTTTATGGCCCCGCACGATCCTACGAGCAGTACTTC	CASSFYGPARSYEQYF
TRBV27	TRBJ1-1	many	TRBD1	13	TGTGCCAGCGACAGGGACATGAACACTGAAGCTTTCTTT	CASDRDMNTEAFF
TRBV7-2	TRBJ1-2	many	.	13	TGTGCCAGCACCGGGTCGATTAACTATGGCTACACCTTC	CASTGSINYGYTF
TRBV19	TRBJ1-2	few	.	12	TGTGCCAGTAAGGCGAATTACTATGGCTACACCTTC	CASKANYYGYTF
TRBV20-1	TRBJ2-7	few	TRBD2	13	TGCAGTGCTACGTCCAGCGGGACTTACGAGCAGTACTTC	CSATSSGTYEQYF
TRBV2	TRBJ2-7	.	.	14	TGTGCCAGCAGCAGACAGGTGATCTCCTACGAGCAGTACTTC	CASSRQVISYEQYF
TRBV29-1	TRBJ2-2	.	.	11	TGCAGCGCGGGGTCACCCGGGGAGCTGTTTTTT	CSAGSPGELFF
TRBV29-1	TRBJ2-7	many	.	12	TGCAGCGTTGATCCAGGGCTAGGCGAGCAGTACTTC	CSVDPGLGEQYF
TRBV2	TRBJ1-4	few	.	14	TGTGCCAGCATTATGGAAGGGAGAGGCGAAAAACTGTTTTTT	CASIMEGRGEKLFF
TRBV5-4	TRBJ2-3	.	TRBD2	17	TGTGCCAGCAGCTTGGGACTAGCGGGGCAGAGCACAGATACGCAGTATTTT	CASSLGLAGQSTDTQYF
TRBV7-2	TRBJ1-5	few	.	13	TGTGCCAGCAGCTTCCCAGGGGTTCAGCCCCAGCATTTT	CASSFPGVQPQHF
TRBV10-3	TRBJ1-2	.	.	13	TGTGCCATCTCCGGGATACCGAACTATGGCTACACCTTC	CAISGIPNYGYTF
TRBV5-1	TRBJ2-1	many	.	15	TGTGCCAGCAGCTCTTCAGGAGGGACGTACAATGAGCAGTTCTTC	CASSSSGGTYNEQFF
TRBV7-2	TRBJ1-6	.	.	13	TGTGCCAGCAGCTTAGAACGTGGGGCACCCCTCCACTTT	CASSLERGAPLHF
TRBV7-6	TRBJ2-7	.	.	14	TGTGCCAGCAGCGACCGGACAGAGGGCTACGAGCAGTACTTC	CASSDRTEGYEQYF
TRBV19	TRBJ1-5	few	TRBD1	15	TGTGCCAGTAGTATAACAGGGGCTGGGGATCAGCCCCAGCATTTT	CASSITGAGDQPQHF